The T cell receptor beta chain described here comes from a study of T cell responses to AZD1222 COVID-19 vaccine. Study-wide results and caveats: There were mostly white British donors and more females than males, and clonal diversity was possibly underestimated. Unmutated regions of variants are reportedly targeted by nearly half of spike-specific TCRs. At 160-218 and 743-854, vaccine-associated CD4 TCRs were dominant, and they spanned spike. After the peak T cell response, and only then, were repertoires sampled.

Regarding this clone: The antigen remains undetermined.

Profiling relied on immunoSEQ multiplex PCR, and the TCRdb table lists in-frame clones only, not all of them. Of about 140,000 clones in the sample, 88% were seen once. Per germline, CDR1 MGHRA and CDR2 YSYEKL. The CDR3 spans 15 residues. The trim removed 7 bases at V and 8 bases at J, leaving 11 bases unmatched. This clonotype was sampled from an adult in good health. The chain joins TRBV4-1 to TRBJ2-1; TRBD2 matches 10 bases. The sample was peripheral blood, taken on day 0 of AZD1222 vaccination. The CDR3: CASTLGASGSYEQFF. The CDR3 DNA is TGCGCCAGCACCCTGGGGGCTAGCGGGAGTTATGAGCAGTTCTTC.